This TCR beta chain was recorded in a study of blood T cells in healthy people across ages. A second about 6 to 11 cycle PCR used barcoded and J-beta primers. TCRdb re-derived calls from the 5' RACE reads in MiXCR, one entry per CDR3 protein. In the table there are roughly 800,000 distinct CDR3 sequences, 35% to 40% of which are singletons. V lost 1 base to trimming and J lost 8 bases; unmatched junction nucleotides: 9. In germline, CDR1 is LGHDT, CDR2 YNNKEL (reference sequence). CDR3 length equals 15 residues. Material for sequencing was blood. V and J are TRBV3-1 and TRBJ1-2; 8 bases are a match to TRBD1. This sequence was found in a man aged 18 to 30 in good health. The CDR3 region has the DNA TGTGCCAGCAGCCAAGCCGGACAGGGAGCTTGGGGCTACACCTTC. Its translation is CASSQAGQGAWGYTF.